This TCR beta chain emerged from a study of blood T cells in healthy people across ages. This CDR3 has 15 amino acids. Germline V gene data show CDR1 as SGHRS and CDR2 as YFSETQ. Losses at the gene ends were 1 base for V and 7 bases for J; bases not matched to a gene: 5. A second about 7 to 12 cycle PCR used barcoded and J-beta primers. TCRdb itself ran the 5' RACE reads through MiXCR, one entry per CDR3 protein. This sample has over a million distinct CDR3 sequences, with almost 60% found just once. This clonotype was seen more than once but under ten times. The antigen is undetermined. Donors each provided ten milliliters of peripheral blood. Study results and caveats: With unsorted PBMCs, a conclusive comparison of naive versus antigen-experienced cells was not possible.

This receptor was taken from a man aged 18 to 30 in good health. The specimen sequenced was blood. The chain has TRBV5-1 and TRBJ2-1; 10 nucleotides line up with TRBD2. CDR3 sequence reads: CASSLNKAGGNEQFF. CDR3 DNA sequence: TGCGCCAGCAGCTTGAATAAAGCGGGGGGGAATGAGCAGTTCTTC. The entire variable domain, with the rest obtained from reference TRBV5-1 and TRBJ2-1, is as follows: KAGVTQTPRYLIKTRGQQVTLSCSPISGHRSVSWYQQTPGQGLQFLFEYFSETQRNKGNFPGRFSGRQFSNSRSEMNVSTLELGDSALYLCASSLNKAGGNEQFFGPGTRLTVL.